This TCR beta chain was documented in a study of blood T cell repertoires in COVID-19. About the research overall: The United States, Italy and Spain supplied acute and convalescent COVID-19 samples. Nucleic acid was either cDNA or gDNA, and it came from T cells, B-cell-depleted T cells, or PBMCs.

Assay used: immunoSEQ multiplex PCR; TCRdb lists only in-frame clones, some missing. The profile covers about 140,000 clones, with 65% to 90% appearing a single time and 2.5% to 3% taken by the ten largest. V shed 6 bases, J shed 2 bases, and the junction held 5 bases outside the gene matches. Germline V gene sequence: CDR1 MDHEN, CDR2 SYDVKM. This CDR3 contains 14 residues. This TCR came from a man aged 45 to 65 with acute or convalescent COVID-19. This chain joins TRBV28 and TRBJ1-2; 8 bases match TRBD1. The source material was peripheral blood. DNA of the CDR3: TGTGCCAGCAGGCCGACAGGGGAGAACTATGGCTACACCTTC. As protein: CASRPTGENYGYTF.